The 18 T cell receptor beta chains given below trace back to one sample, sequenced in a study of regulatory T cells in long-lasting Graves disease. Sample time point: newly diagnosed GD, antithyroid drugs for less than 3 months. RNA extracted from PBMCs served as the sequencing template. Assembly of TCR beta libraries relied on iRepertoire HTBI primers together with Arm-PCR of CDR3 regions. MiXCR, applied by TCRdb to the multiplex PCR reads, yields one record per CDR3 protein. This sample has hundreds of thousands of distinct CDR3 sequences, with about 11% found just once. This sample was also put to use in a study of T cells in Graves' hyperthyroidism and ophthalmopathy.

Specimen: peripheral blood mononuclear cells (PBMCs), collected at new diagnosis, from a patient treated with antithyroid drugs. The receptors were gathered from a woman in her twenties or thirties with Graves disease.

The V gene is TRBV2, the J gene TRBJ2-7; 10 bases align to TRBD2. Trimming cost V 7 bases and J 8 bases; bases outside gene matches: 14. From germline, CDR1 is SNHLY and CDR2 FYNNEI. This CDR3 spans 15 amino acids. The chain's CDR3 is CASKGPGLAGDQQYF. DNA for the CDR3: TGTGCCAGCAAGGGCCCCGGCCTAGCGGGAGATCAGCAGTACTTC.

This clonotype was seen once. A much larger clone lies one base from this, so it may be a read error. The chain uses TRBV18 and TRBJ2-3; D possibly matches TRBD1 or TRBD2 (5 bases each). The CDR3 spans 14 residues. Germline V gene sequence: CDR1 KGHSH, CDR2 LQKENI. The CDR3 loop reads CASSPGAVTDTHYF. The CDR3 DNA is TGTGCCAGCTCCCCCGGGGCGGTCACAGATACGCACTATTTT.

Points on this clonotype: Given a much more abundant clone one base away, this may be a read error. The chain links TRBV12-3 or TRBV12-4 to TRBJ2-1; 7 bases are shared with TRBD2. The CDR3 loop spans 15 amino acids. After removal of 6 bases from V and 8 bases from J, the junction contained 13 bases not matched to a gene. The CDR3 sequence is CASRAGLGSFDEQFF. The CDR3 DNA reads TGTGCCAGCAGAGCGGGACTCGGCTCTTTCGATGAGCAGTTCTTC.

This clonotype was seen ten or more times. The chain has TRBV12-3 or TRBV12-4 and TRBJ1-1; TRBD1 agrees at 7 bases. CDR3 size: 15 residues. V trimming: 3 bases; J trimming: 5 bases; junction bases outside the gene matches: 9. The CDR3 DNA is TGTGCCAGCAGTTTCGCTACAGGGGTAGGGACTGAAGCTTTCTTT. This translates into CASSFATGVGTEAFF.

As regards this clonotype: Since a much larger clone is just one base distant, this may be a read error. The chain employs TRBV12-3 or TRBV12-4 and TRBJ2-7; D tentatively fits TRBD1 or TRBD2 (5 bases each). The CDR3 length is 12 residues. V was shortened by 5 bases and J by 2 bases, with 7 bases between the two germline ends. The CDR3 loop reads CASSGDAYEQYF. DNA for the CDR3: TGTGCCAGCAGTGGGGACGCCTACGAGCAGTACTTC.

This clonotype was counted a few times. This likely traces to a read error, being one base from a far larger clone. The rearrangement uses TRBV11-2 and TRBJ1-6; a weak D match, TRBD1 (6 bases). The CDR3 totals 13 residues. In germline, CDR1 is SGHAT, CDR2 FQNNGV. The CDR3 coding sequence is TGTGCCAGCAGGTGGAGACAGGACTCACCCCCCCACTTT. This encodes CASRWRQDSPPHF.

There are many counts of this clonotype. This chain uses TRBV6-5 with TRBJ2-3; D remains unclear. CDR3 length equals 14 residues. V was cut by 2 bases and J by 2 bases, with 8 bases left in between. Looked up from germline, CDR1 is MNHEY and CDR2 is SVGAGI. The DNA for the CDR3 is TGTGCCAGCAGTTACCGGGTTGTCACAGATACGCAGTATTTT. This gives the protein CASSYRVVTDTQYF.

This clonotype was recorded at least ten times. V and J are TRBV6-4 and TRBJ1-2, with 8 bases that match TRBD1. Unmatched junction bases numbered 9, after V lost 5 bases and J lost 4 bases. The V gene's germline CDR1 is MRHNA and CDR2 SNTAGT. The CDR3 is 15 residues long. Written as DNA, the CDR3 is TGTGCCAGCAGTAATGCCGGGACAGGCATCTATGGCTACACCTTC. Translation: CASSNAGTGIYGYTF.

V gene TRBV6-2 or TRBV6-3 combines with J gene TRBJ1-1; 9 nucleotides line up with TRBD1. Germline V gene sequence: CDR1 MNHEY, CDR2 SVGEGT. The length of the CDR3 is 14 residues. V lost 6 bases and J lost 5; bases outside the gene matches: 7. The CDR3 DNA sequence: TGTGCCAGCAGAACAGGGGGCGCGGGAACTGAAGCTTTCTTT. Translation: CASRTGGAGTEAFF.

This clonotype was counted ten times or more. The rearrangement links TRBV4-1 to TRBJ2-1; no reliable D call. The CDR3 spans 15 residues. Trimming took off 4 bases at V and 0 bases at J, with 10 bases between the two ends. The germline gives CDR1 MGHRA, CDR2 YSYEKL. The CDR3 region is CASSREWSSYNEQFF. Written as DNA, the CDR3 is TGCGCCAGCAGCCGCGAATGGAGCTCCTACAATGAGCAGTTCTTC.

This clonotype was seen a handful of times. This chain links TRBV18 with TRBJ1-1; D is unclear. There are 15 residues in the CDR3. The germline V gene encodes CDR1 KGHSH and CDR2 LQKENI. With 2 bases removed from V and 1 base from J, the gap between germline ends came to 11 bases. DNA for the CDR3: TGTGCCAGCTCACCAGCGGGCACCGCGAACACTGAAGCTTTCTTT. It specifies CASSPAGTANTEAFF.

In its sample, this clonotype was seen many times. The CDR3 reads CAWSSAGVSTDTQYF. The CDR3 DNA reads TGTGCCTGGAGTTCGGCCGGTGTTAGCACAGATACGCAGTATTTT. The V and J genes are TRBV30 and TRBJ2-3; D is ambiguous. Trimming pared 2 bases from V and 0 bases from J, leaving 12 bases between. The CDR3 runs 15 residues. The germline gives CDR1 GTSNPN, CDR2 SVGIG (reference sequence).

This clonotype has ten or more counts. V is TRBV5-1 and J is TRBJ1-2; no reliable D call. CDR1 SGHRS and CDR2 YFSETQ come from the germline V gene. CDR3 length equals 15 residues. V was trimmed by 2 bases and J by 2 bases, leaving 13 bases between them. Written as DNA, the CDR3 is TGCGCCAGCAGCTTAATCGCCGGAGTAAACTATGGCTACACCTTC. Translation gives CASSLIAGVNYGYTF.

The sample holds many counts of this clonotype. The chain couples TRBV2 to TRBJ2-2, with D possibly being TRBD2 (5 bases). The V end lost 4 bases, the J end lost 5 bases, and 8 bases lay between the germline ends. CDR1 is SNHLY and CDR2 is FYNNEI in the germline V gene. CDR3 size: 13 residues. The CDR3 loop reads CASSVRVTGELFF. The CDR3 DNA follows: TGTGCCAGCAGTGTGCGGGTAACCGGGGAGCTGTTTTTT. The full variable domain, completed using reference TRBV2 and TRBJ2-2, is EPEVTQTPSHQVTQMGQEVILRCVPISNHLYFYWYRQILGQKVEFLVSFYNNEISEKSEIFDDQFSVERPDGSNFTLKIRSTKLEDSAMYFCASSVRVTGELFFGEGSRLTVL.

The table lists this clonotype with many counts. This chain joins TRBV5-6 and TRBJ2-3; 8 bases are a match to TRBD2. CDR3 length: 15 amino acids. The V gene end was trimmed by 0 bases and the J gene end by 1 base; junction bases not matched to a gene: 1. Per the germline V gene, CDR1 is SGHDT and CDR2 is YYEEEE. As DNA, the CDR3 is TGTGCCAGCAGCTTGGCGACTAGCGGCACAGATACGCAGTATTTT. It yields the protein CASSLATSGTDTQYF.

Many counts were recorded for this clonotype. The genes are TRBV3-1 and TRBJ2-1; the D gene could be TRBD1 or TRBD2 (6 bases each). V was pared by 1 base and J by 3 bases, with 13 bases between. CDR1 is LGHDT, CDR2 YNNKEL, per germline (reference sequence). The CDR3 extends over 16 amino acids. In DNA, the CDR3 is TGTGCCAGCAGCCAAGTAGGGGGGTTCATCTACAATGAGCAGTTCTTC. It yields the protein CASSQVGGFIYNEQFF.

There are many counts of this clonotype. This chain uses TRBV29-1 with TRBJ1-2; 7 nucleotides agree with TRBD1. Germline CDR1 is SQVTM and CDR2 is ANQGSEA. The CDR3 has 13 residues. The V gene end was trimmed by 4 bases and the J gene end by 1 base; junction bases not matched to a gene: 3. CDR3 nucleotides: TGCAGCGTTGCCCGACAGGGTAACTATGGCTACACCTTC. Protein sequence: CSVARQGNYGYTF.

This clonotype was seen many times. The chain joins TRBV10-3 to TRBJ1-1; a possible D gene is TRBD1 (5 bases). The CDR3 contains 15 residues. Germline V gives CDR1 ENHRY, CDR2 SYGVKD. V was trimmed by 3 bases and J by 1 base, leaving 12 bases between them. CDR3 amino acids: CAISEPGRSNTEAFF. CDR3 nucleotides: TGTGCCATCAGTGAACCGGGACGGTCGAACACTGAAGCTTTCTTT.